This entry features one T cell receptor (beta chain) sequence. Its antigen remains unidentified. This CDR3 comprises 15 residues. With 6 bases removed from V and 9 bases from J, the gap between germline ends came to 21 bases. The germline V gene has CDR1 MDHEN and CDR2 SYDVKM. This record belongs to a study of human T cells and chemical hapten exposure. Turning to the study itself: Sensitizing treatment utilized 2% DPC over a roughly 2 cm by roughly 2 cm portion of upper inner arm skin. TCR yields differed between samples (mainly from small differences in pooled library volume). Study outcomes and limitations: The number of TCRs above 1 in 1000 frequency did not change after DPC sensitization.

The time point was: patch test 1, 2 weeks after DPC sensitization. The treatment was: therapeutic diphenylcyclopropenone sensitization with weekly scalp DPC. Original analysis: Sample TCR counts, which ranged from about 20,000 to 690,600, had a median of roughly 92,000. TCRdb reprocessed the RACE reads via MiXCR and lists one record per CDR3 protein. TCRdb's processing, not the study's, gives the V and J calls here. The repertoire has about 49,000 distinct CDR3 sequences, 9.3% of them found once; the top ten carry around 4.5%. Specimen: whole blood, collected in connection with sensitization to the hapten diphenylcyclopropenone (DPC). The sequence came from a woman aged 45-65 years with alopecia areata. Some clones in this sample may be carry-over from other donors' samples. This chain uses TRBV28 with TRBJ2-1; the D is unclear. In DNA form, the CDR3 reads TGTGCCAGCAGCAACAAGCCCGGGCGACTGTCTGAGCAGTTCTTC. The encoded protein is CASSNKPGRLSEQFF.